This T cell receptor (beta chain) comes out of a study of technical replicates of blood from several donors. TCRdb's table, derived via immunoSEQ multiplex PCR, lists solely in-frame clones and lacks some. The table records roughly 92,000 clones, roughly 95% of them present only once. This CDR3 is built from 15 residues. Germline CDR1 reads WSHSY; CDR2 reads SAAADI. Trimming at V came to 6 bases and at J to 2 bases, leaving 6 bases not matched to a gene. Input material: T cells isolated from PBMCs. The genes are TRBV10-2 and TRBJ2-1; 8 bases fit TRBD2. The receptor was isolated from a human donor in good health. CDR3 loop: CASRVAGSPYNEQFF. CDR3 in DNA: TGCGCCAGCAGGGTAGCGGGATCCCCCTACAATGAGCAGTTCTTC.